This passage covers 6 T cell receptor beta chains from one sample sequenced in a study of shared clonotypes between healthy human individuals. Here immunoSEQ multiplex PCR was the method, and the copy in TCRdb shows in-frame clones only, minus some. The sample lists about 710,000 clones; less than 80% were seen once. Specimen: memory CD4+ T cells sorted from blood. Described subset: CD45RA-negative fraction. Receptor source: a woman aged 30 to 39 in good health.

The sample holds one count of this clone. The chain employs TRBV7-3 and TRBJ2-3; D not resolved. Trimming cost V 5 bases and J 5 bases, with 11 bases left between them. Germline CDR1 is SGHTA and CDR2 is FQGTGA. This CDR3 has 13 amino acids. CDR3: CASSDKVGDTQYF. As DNA, the CDR3 is TGTGCCAGCAGCGATAAAGTTGGAGATACGCAGTATTTT.

The rearrangement links TRBV19 to TRBJ1-3, with D possibly TRBD1 on 5 matching bases. The CDR3 has 15 residues. Trimming took 5 bases from V and 4 from J, leaving 15 bases between them. In germline, CDR1 is LNHDA, CDR2 SQIVND (reference sequence). CDR3 loop: CASSLRAGLGNTIYF. The DNA of the CDR3 is TGTGCCAGTAGTCTCCGGGCGGGGCTCGGAAACACCATATATTTT.

The J gene is TRBJ2-7, the V gene TRBV19; 10 bases match TRBD1. The germline V gene encodes CDR1 LNHDA and CDR2 SQIVND (reference sequence). Trimming took 3 bases from V and 2 from J; bases not matched to a gene: 4. The CDR3 spans 15 residues. The CDR3: CASSIPGQGTYEQYF. The CDR3 DNA reads as TGTGCCAGTAGTATTCCGGGACAGGGGACCTACGAGCAGTACTTC.

The rearrangement joins TRBV25-1 to TRBJ2-5; no reliable D call. The V end lost 3 bases, the J end lost 0 bases, and 8 bases lay between the germline ends. From germline, CDR1 is MGHDK and CDR2 SYGVNS. The CDR3 is 14 residues long. The CDR3 loop is CASSEGRDQETQYF. CDR3 coding DNA: TGTGCCAGCAGTGAGGGTCGGGACCAAGAGACCCAGTACTTC.

The chain links TRBV4-1 to TRBJ2-7, with 10 bases that match TRBD1. The CDR3 consists of 17 residues. J gave up 0 bases and V 3 bases, and 8 bases lay outside the gene matches. The V gene's germline CDR1 is MGHRA and CDR2 YSYEKL. CDR3 nucleotide sequence: TGCGCCAGCAGCCACGGGGAGGGACAGGGGCCCTCCTACGAGCAGTACTTC. Protein sequence: CASSHGEGQGPSYEQYF.

In this sample, this clone turned up once. V is TRBV10-2 and J is TRBJ2-6, with TRBD2 as a possible D gene (5 bases). The germline V and J ends were trimmed by 6 bases and 2 bases, with 11 bases remaining between them. Looked up from germline, CDR1 is WSHSY and CDR2 is SAAADI. This CDR3 has 15 residues. CDR3 sequence reads: CASSGRGAGANVLTF. The CDR3 DNA reads as TGCGCCAGCAGCGGTCGGGGAGCTGGGGCCAACGTCCTGACTTTC.